The clone carrying this T cell receptor (beta chain) occurred many times. This sample is drawn from a study of molecular identifiers for immune sequencing clone quantification. Making the bulk TCR libraries relied on previously described methods and listed TCR primers. TCRdb itself ran the PCR reads through MiXCR, one entry per CDR3 protein. This sample has 40,000 to 50,000 distinct CDR3 sequences, with 15% to 20% found just once. The CDR3 extends over 16 amino acids. The V and J ends lost 1 base and 6 bases, in that order; junction bases with no gene match: 11. Germline assignment: CDR1 SEHNR and CDR2 FQNEAQ (reference sequence).

Sequencing was performed on naive CD8+ T cells from blood, with Jurkat cell RNA spiked in. Subset here: FACS-sorted CD8+CD4-CCR7+CD45RA+ naive T cells. The clonotype was recovered from a human donor in good health. Some libraries in this study had Jurkat cell RNA spiked in. J is TRBJ2-7 and V is TRBV7-9, with TRBD2 matching over 8 bases. The CDR3 sequence is CASSLGSGGPRIEQYF. The CDR3 DNA reads TGTGCCAGCAGCTTAGGGAGCGGGGGCCCGAGGATCGAGCAGTACTTC.